This T cell receptor beta chain was captured in a study of shared clonotypes between healthy human individuals (TCRdb year 2020). At the level of the whole study: The cohort included a few men and two women between 18 and 49 years of age. For each donor, three plates each were used for CD4 naive and CD4 memory, two plates were used for CD8 naive, and one plate was used for CD8 memory. The study deeply sequenced blood TCR repertoires of five healthy adults to estimate repertoire size and the extent of clonotype sharing between individuals. To increase sequencing depth and limit assay-specific biases, TCR repertoire library preparation and sequencing were carried out by different laboratories using diverse techniques. Leukapheresis yielded between about 0.9 and 8.9 billion PBMCs per donor.

Healthy HIV-negative adults with no recently reported acute infections or vaccinations were included as donors. Every donor was a Caucasian adult living in Nashville, Tennessee, USA. CD4+ T cells were enriched by magnetic negative selection, after which naive cells were positively selected on CD45RA and the negative fraction was taken as the memory subset. After blood collection by leukapheresis, PBMCs were isolated using Ficoll-Histopaque density gradient centrifugation and then cryopreserved in the vapor phase of liquid nitrogen. Purity and quantity of every magnetically sorted T cell population were checked by analytical flow cytometry. Genomic DNA was isolated from every sorted fraction and measured by UV absorbance on a Nanodrop 2000c. CDR1 and CDR2, per the germline V gene, are SGHRS and YFSETQ. V is clipped by 0 bases and J by 6 bases, and the sequence between their germline boundaries is 10 bases long. The CDR3 runs 14 residues from the cysteine to the phenylalanine. Just the 42-base CDR3 DNA is kept, in frame starting at base 1.

About this clone itself: The antigen it binds to is not known. Qualities for individual bases were not recorded, and no much larger clone is one base off.

TCR CDR3 regions were amplified from genomic DNA by multiplex PCR using the deep immunoSEQ assay. Genomic DNA extracted from each cell subset was distributed evenly over all wells of several immunoSEQ 96-well plates, and each plate served as one replicate. For sorted subsets, each replicate PCR was loaded with 150 to 250 ng genomic DNA, equivalent to about 30,000 T cell genomes. Purified libraries were quantified with a Qubit 3.0 fluorometer, sized on a Bioanalyzer 2100, and re-quantified with the KAPA Library Quantification kit. Each immunoSEQ 96-well plate was sequenced on its own single-read 150-cycle Illumina NextSeq 550 flow cell. Under the source paper's analysis protocol: Because the immunoSEQ output held only junctional sequences and lacked quality scores, the filtering could not match the filtering applied to full-length reads. Sequences were annotated with PyIR, a Python wrapper for IgBLAST v1.9, and V/J genes and CDR3 were assigned using IMGT germline references. Reads were filtered out if the reads had weak V/J assignments (E-value above 1e-6), no CDR3, stop codons, out-of-frame junctions, or ambiguous translated residues. V3J clonotypes were defined as sequences sharing the same inferred V gene, J gene, and CDR3 amino acid sequence. Percentage overlap between repertoires was computed as shared unique clonotypes divided by the size of the smaller repertoire. Richness of each repertoire was evaluated using RTK rarefaction, the Chao1 estimator, and Recon v2.1 estimates of unobserved clonotypes. Generation probabilities were computed with OLGA for all TCRbeta clonotypes obtained by the gDNA method from a few donors. In TCRdb, the immuneACCESS table is reduced to in-frame sequences with V and J assigned. These tables do not hold every clone; where another copy was compared, an unresolved V gene accounts for under half, and the others remain unexplained. The V and J calls and clone size were taken over from that table, and D and trimming were inferred from the DNA. This sample holds about 2.4 million clones; about 92% were observed only once. The ten most abundant clones make up over 0.12% of the sample.

Summary of the overall study and its limitations: Pairwise subsampling indicated that sequencing depth was expected to affect the degree of clonotype sharing among donors. Clonotypes shared by all four sorted-subset donors showed higher generation probabilities than non-shared clonotypes. Sampling was restricted to blood, and TCR repertoires in tissue are likely to differ from TCR repertoires in blood. Rarefaction of sorted-subset datasets indicated incomplete sequencing despite the large sequencing depth. Naive subsets generally had larger estimated clonotype richness than memory subsets. When a handful of donors were compared, the shared fraction of clonotypes was around 5.1% for naive CD4, less than 4% for naive CD8, roughly 2.5% for memory CD4, and 0.4% for memory CD8. The small number of donors limited the genetic and exposure-history diversity represented.

The sequence joins TRBV5-1 to TRBJ2-1; too little of a D gene remains to name it. Sequenced material: naive CD4+ T cells sorted from blood. The meaning of the sample's cell subset or site label: CD45RA+ positively selected. This receptor was obtained from a man aged 18 to 29 in good health. The CDR3 amino acid sequence is: CASSLGAHPNEQFF. The sequenced DNA: TGCGCCAGCAGCTTGGGAGCCCACCCCAATGAGCAGTTCTTC.